This TCR beta chain was recorded in a study of OX40 agonist ivuxolimab in advanced cancers. Libraries were prepared by immunoSEQ multiplex PCR; TCRdb keeps only in-frame clonotypes and omits some of them. The sample yields 50,000 to 65,000 clones, approximately 90% seen once. Trimming at V came to 5 bases and at J to 4 bases, leaving 10 bases not matched to a gene. CDR1 and CDR2 from the germline V gene are MNHNS and SASEGT. CDR3 length: 15 residues. The source is an adult with an advanced solid tumor such as melanoma, head and neck, liver or kidney cancer. Specimen: CD4+ or CD8+ T cells sorted from blood, collected in a trial of the OX40 agonist ivuxolimab. The chain has TRBV6-1 and TRBJ1-2; 7 bases map to TRBD1. The CDR3 DNA is TGTGCCAGCAGTACTCGGGGACAGTCCTTCTATGGCTACACCTTC. Translating it yields CASSTRGQSFYGYTF.